This is a list of T cell receptor beta chains from one sample in a study of cytomegalovirus exposure and HLA in healthy donors. Profiled with immunoSEQ multiplex PCR; TCRdb holds only in-frame clones, not every one. The sample carries around 98,000 clones, 55% to 80% recorded once. The specimen sequenced was PBMCs. The receptors derive from a female donor in good health and CMV-seronegative. CDR3s include the opening cysteine and the closing phenylalanine or tryptophan. Fields, in order: V gene, D gene, J gene, clone size, CDR3 protein, CDR3 DNA. The D gene is left open where the match is weak. Rows give clone size only sometimes, using once, few, many, or a class for an expanded clone.

v_gene: TRBV28; d_gene: -; j_gene: TRBJ2-7; abundance: -; CDR3aa: CASTPLRGPRGYEQYF; CDR3nt: TGTGCCAGCACTCCCCTAAGGGGCCCGAGAGGATACGAGCAGTACTTC
v_gene: TRBV6-5; d_gene: TRBD2; j_gene: TRBJ2-1; abundance: -; CDR3aa: CASQLAGVPYNEQFF; CDR3nt: TGTGCCAGTCAGCTAGCGGGAGTTCCCTACAATGAGCAGTTCTTC
v_gene: TRBV6-5; d_gene: -; j_gene: TRBJ1-1; abundance: -; CDR3aa: CASRPPGHTNTEAFF; CDR3nt: TGTGCCAGCAGACCCCCTGGACACACGAACACTGAAGCTTTCTTT
v_gene: TRBV5-1; d_gene: TRBD1; j_gene: TRBJ2-7; abundance: -; CDR3aa: CASSRTGGSIYEQYF; CDR3nt: TGCGCCAGCAGCCGAACAGGGGGATCTATCTACGAGCAGTACTTC
v_gene: TRBV30; d_gene: -; j_gene: TRBJ1-2; abundance: -; CDR3aa: CAWSFRTVYGYTF; CDR3nt: TGTGCCTGGAGTTTCCGGACAGTCTATGGCTACACCTTC
v_gene: TRBV4-1; d_gene: -; j_gene: TRBJ2-7; abundance: -; CDR3aa: CASSQGGGYGSYEQYF; CDR3nt: TGCGCCAGCAGCCAAGGGGGAGGCTACGGCTCCTACGAGCAGTACTTC
v_gene: TRBV28; d_gene: TRBD2; j_gene: TRBJ2-3; abundance: -; CDR3aa: CASSLLAGVFLGDTQYF; CDR3nt: TGTGCCAGCAGTCTGTTAGCGGGAGTATTCCTAGGAGATACGCAGTATTTT
v_gene: TRBV5-1; d_gene: TRBD2; j_gene: TRBJ2-1; abundance: -; CDR3aa: CASSLATRAGVGNEQFF; CDR3nt: TGCGCCAGCAGCTTGGCCACACGAGCGGGAGTGGGTAATGAGCAGTTCTTC
v_gene: TRBV7-2; d_gene: -; j_gene: TRBJ1-3; abundance: -; CDR3aa: CASSLMTTGGGNTIYF; CDR3nt: TGTGCCAGCAGCTTAATGACGACAGGAGGAGGAAACACCATATATTTT
v_gene: TRBV11-2; d_gene: -; j_gene: TRBJ1-1; abundance: -; CDR3aa: CASSLESRVNTEAFF; CDR3nt: TGTGCCAGCAGCTTAGAGAGCAGGGTGAACACTGAAGCTTTCTTT
v_gene: TRBV7-9; d_gene: TRBD1; j_gene: TRBJ1-6; abundance: -; CDR3aa: CASSLGQNNSPLHF; CDR3nt: TGTGCCAGCAGCCTGGGACAGAATAATTCACCCCTCCACTTT
v_gene: TRBV15; d_gene: -; j_gene: TRBJ2-7; abundance: -; CDR3aa: CATSRDGGNLPYEQYF; CDR3nt: TGTGCCACCAGCAGAGATGGGGGGAATCTGCCCTACGAGCAGTACTTC
v_gene: TRBV7-8; d_gene: -; j_gene: TRBJ1-2; abundance: -; CDR3aa: CASTNSTGLGYTF; CDR3nt: TGTGCCAGCACCAACTCGACGGGTCTGGGCTACACCTTC
v_gene: TRBV11-2; d_gene: -; j_gene: TRBJ2-4; abundance: -; CDR3aa: CASSLQGEVNIQYF; CDR3nt: TGTGCCAGCAGCTTACAGGGTGAGGTAAACATTCAGTACTTC
v_gene: TRBV7-9; d_gene: -; j_gene: TRBJ1-1; abundance: -; CDR3aa: CASSLEYWGAEAFF; CDR3nt: TGTGCCAGCAGCTTAGAGTATTGGGGGGCTGAAGCTTTCTTT
v_gene: TRBV19; d_gene: -; j_gene: TRBJ1-5; abundance: -; CDR3aa: CASRTGAGRPQHF; CDR3nt: TGTGCCAGTAGGACAGGTGCTGGTCGGCCCCAGCATTTT
v_gene: TRBV11-2; d_gene: TRBD2; j_gene: TRBJ2-7; abundance: -; CDR3aa: CASSLQGGDEQYF; CDR3nt: TGTGCCAGCAGCTTGCAGGGAGGGGACGAGCAGTACTTC
v_gene: TRBV5-4; d_gene: TRBD1; j_gene: TRBJ2-2; abundance: -; CDR3aa: CASSSQGAGGELFF; CDR3nt: TGTGCCAGCAGCTCCCAGGGGGCTGGCGGGGAGCTGTTTTTT
v_gene: TRBV6-1; d_gene: -; j_gene: TRBJ1-1; abundance: -; CDR3aa: CAGRHLNTEAFF; CDR3nt: TGTGCCGGGAGGCACTTGAACACTGAAGCTTTCTTT
v_gene: TRBV6-5; d_gene: TRBD1; j_gene: TRBJ2-7; abundance: -; CDR3aa: CASRRRTGAGEQYF; CDR3nt: TGTGCCAGCAGACGGAGGACAGGGGCGGGCGAGCAGTACTTC
v_gene: TRBV29-1; d_gene: -; j_gene: TRBJ1-1; abundance: few; CDR3aa: CSVEGDPRGMNTEAFF; CDR3nt: TGCAGCGTTGAGGGCGATCCTAGGGGCATGAACACTGAAGCTTTCTTT
v_gene: TRBV18; d_gene: TRBD2; j_gene: TRBJ2-7; abundance: -; CDR3aa: CASSPAGGIYEQYF; CDR3nt: TGTGCCAGCTCACCCGCGGGAGGGATCTACGAGCAGTACTTC
v_gene: TRBV7-2; d_gene: -; j_gene: TRBJ2-5; abundance: -; CDR3aa: CASSLAPEETQYF; CDR3nt: TGTGCCAGCAGCTTAGCGCCAGAAGAGACCCAGTACTTC
v_gene: TRBV19; d_gene: TRBD2; j_gene: TRBJ2-7; abundance: few; CDR3aa: CASSPSLAGVYEQYF; CDR3nt: TGTGCCAGTAGTCCCTCCCTAGCGGGAGTCTACGAGCAGTACTTC
v_gene: TRBV7-6; d_gene: TRBD1; j_gene: TRBJ2-5; abundance: -; CDR3aa: CASSLMGRGPLSGQETQYF; CDR3nt: TGTGCCAGCAGCTTAATGGGCAGGGGGCCGTTAAGTGGGCAAGAGACCCAGTACTTC
v_gene: TRBV15; d_gene: TRBD2; j_gene: TRBJ2-3; abundance: -; CDR3aa: CATSSGTRGSDTQYF; CDR3nt: TGTGCCACCAGCTCGGGGACTAGAGGGTCTGATACGCAGTATTTT
v_gene: TRBV30; d_gene: -; j_gene: TRBJ2-2; abundance: -; CDR3aa: CAWSVGGPGELFF; CDR3nt: TGTGCCTGGAGTGTCGGGGGGCCCGGGGAGCTGTTTTTT
v_gene: TRBV4-3; d_gene: -; j_gene: TRBJ1-2; abundance: -; CDR3aa: CASSQDTGNYGYTF; CDR3nt: TGCGCCAGCAGCCAAGATACAGGGAACTATGGCTACACCTTC
v_gene: TRBV5-1; d_gene: -; j_gene: TRBJ1-1; abundance: -; CDR3aa: CASSLGGGMNTEAFF; CDR3nt: TGCGCCAGCAGCTTGGGGGGAGGCATGAACACTGAAGCTTTCTTT
v_gene: TRBV6-5; d_gene: TRBD2; j_gene: TRBJ2-3; abundance: -; CDR3aa: CASSYLAGSSTDTQYF; CDR3nt: TGTGCCAGCAGTTACCTAGCGGGGTCAAGCACAGATACGCAGTATTTT
v_gene: TRBV7-2; d_gene: TRBD2; j_gene: TRBJ2-7; abundance: -; CDR3aa: CASSLDRAGGFEQYF; CDR3nt: TGTGCCAGCAGCTTAGACCGAGCGGGGGGGTTCGAGCAGTACTTC
v_gene: TRBV18; d_gene: -; j_gene: TRBJ1-5; abundance: -; CDR3aa: CASSQFPPVSNQPQHF; CDR3nt: TGTGCCAGCTCACAATTCCCTCCGGTTAGCAATCAGCCCCAGCATTTT
v_gene: TRBV11-2; d_gene: -; j_gene: TRBJ1-4; abundance: -; CDR3aa: CASSKGPGGNEKLFF; CDR3nt: TGTGCCAGCAGCAAAGGGCCGGGGGGAAACGAAAAACTGTTTTTT
v_gene: TRBV6-1; d_gene: -; j_gene: TRBJ2-5; abundance: -; CDR3aa: CASSRWGLETQYF; CDR3nt: TGTGCCAGCAGCCGGTGGGGGCTAGAGACCCAGTACTTC
v_gene: TRBV9; d_gene: -; j_gene: TRBJ1-1; abundance: few; CDR3aa: CASSVQGVATEAFF; CDR3nt: TGTGCCAGCAGCGTCCAGGGTGTGGCCACTGAAGCTTTCTTT
v_gene: TRBV19; d_gene: -; j_gene: TRBJ2-3; abundance: -; CDR3aa: CASSVSAGSTDTQYF; CDR3nt: TGTGCCAGTAGTGTGTCAGCGGGCAGCACAGATACGCAGTATTTT
v_gene: TRBV7-2; d_gene: -; j_gene: TRBJ1-2; abundance: once; CDR3aa: CASSLGSGSNYGYTF; CDR3nt: TGTGCCAGCAGCTTAGGGTCAGGGTCTAACTATGGCTACACCTTC
v_gene: TRBV19; d_gene: -; j_gene: TRBJ1-2; abundance: -; CDR3aa: CASSIGRGYTF; CDR3nt: TGTGCCAGTAGTATAGGGAGGGGCTACACCTTC
v_gene: TRBV13; d_gene: -; j_gene: TRBJ2-5; abundance: -; CDR3aa: CASSGGGKETQYF; CDR3nt: TGTGCCAGCAGCGGCGGCGGCAAAGAGACCCAGTACTTC
v_gene: TRBV27; d_gene: -; j_gene: TRBJ1-1; abundance: few; CDR3aa: CASSFVLNTEAFF; CDR3nt: TGTGCCAGCAGTTTCGTTTTGAACACTGAAGCTTTCTTT
v_gene: TRBV7-2; d_gene: -; j_gene: TRBJ2-6; abundance: -; CDR3aa: CASSYPRSSSSGANVLTF; CDR3nt: TGTGCCAGCAGCTACCCGCGTTCCTCGAGCTCTGGGGCCAACGTCCTGACTTTC
v_gene: TRBV7-8; d_gene: -; j_gene: TRBJ1-2; abundance: -; CDR3aa: CASSRGGHYGYTF; CDR3nt: TGTGCCAGCAGCCGAGGGGGTCACTATGGCTACACCTTC
v_gene: TRBV4-1; d_gene: -; j_gene: TRBJ2-7; abundance: -; CDR3aa: CASSLSPTQPYEQYF; CDR3nt: TGCGCCAGCAGCCTCTCCCCGACTCAACCCTACGAGCAGTACTTC
v_gene: TRBV10-2; d_gene: TRBD1; j_gene: TRBJ1-4; abundance: -; CDR3aa: CASTNPTGVNEKLFF; CDR3nt: TGCGCCAGCACCAACCCGACAGGGGTTAATGAAAAACTGTTTTTT
v_gene: TRBV5-4; d_gene: -; j_gene: TRBJ1-3; abundance: -; CDR3aa: CASSLQGPGNTIYF; CDR3nt: TGTGCCAGCAGCTTACAGGGTCCTGGAAACACCATATATTTT
v_gene: TRBV11-3; d_gene: -; j_gene: TRBJ2-5; abundance: -; CDR3aa: CASSLKGTGLQETQYF; CDR3nt: TGTGCCAGCAGCTTAAAAGGCACAGGGTTGCAAGAGACCCAGTACTTC
v_gene: TRBV5-1; d_gene: TRBD1; j_gene: TRBJ2-5; abundance: -; CDR3aa: CASSLQGEETQYF; CDR3nt: TGCGCCAGCAGTTTGCAGGGGGAGGAGACCCAGTACTTC
v_gene: TRBV27; d_gene: -; j_gene: TRBJ2-6; abundance: -; CDR3aa: CASSPYSGANVLTF; CDR3nt: TGTGCCAGCAGTCCCTACTCTGGGGCCAACGTCCTGACTTTC
v_gene: TRBV10-1; d_gene: -; j_gene: TRBJ2-5; abundance: few; CDR3aa: CASSAGGLGETQYF; CDR3nt: TGCGCCAGCAGTGCTGGGGGCCTCGGAGAGACCCAGTACTTC
v_gene: TRBV19; d_gene: TRBD1; j_gene: TRBJ1-2; abundance: few; CDR3aa: CASSLRQGDGYTF; CDR3nt: TGTGCCAGTAGCCTACGACAGGGGGATGGCTACACCTTC
v_gene: TRBV5-4; d_gene: -; j_gene: TRBJ2-3; abundance: -; CDR3aa: CASSFGTNTQYF; CDR3nt: TGTGCCAGCAGCTTTGGGACAAATACGCAGTATTTT
v_gene: TRBV19; d_gene: -; j_gene: TRBJ2-7; abundance: -; CDR3aa: CASSLGGGFHEQYF; CDR3nt: TGTGCCAGTAGCTTGGGCGGAGGGTTCCACGAGCAGTACTTC
v_gene: TRBV2; d_gene: TRBD1; j_gene: TRBJ1-5; abundance: once; CDR3aa: CASSVSGTGRNQPQHF; CDR3nt: TGTGCCAGCAGTGTGTCCGGGACAGGGAGGAATCAGCCCCAGCATTTT
v_gene: TRBV6-6; d_gene: -; j_gene: TRBJ2-3; abundance: -; CDR3aa: CASSSRERTDTQYF; CDR3nt: TGTGCCAGCAGTTCCCGGGAGCGGACAGATACGCAGTATTTT
v_gene: TRBV7-6; d_gene: -; j_gene: TRBJ2-5; abundance: -; CDR3aa: CASSRLQETQYF; CDR3nt: TGTGCCAGCAGCCGTTTACAAGAGACCCAGTACTTC
v_gene: TRBV10-2; d_gene: -; j_gene: TRBJ1-5; abundance: -; CDR3aa: CASSESGRGVYQPQHF; CDR3nt: TGCGCCAGCAGTGAGTCGGGCAGGGGCGTTTATCAGCCCCAGCATTTT
v_gene: TRBV4-3; d_gene: -; j_gene: TRBJ1-1; abundance: few; CDR3aa: CASSQNREFNTEAFF; CDR3nt: TGCGCCAGCAGCCAGAACAGGGAATTTAACACTGAAGCTTTCTTT
v_gene: TRBV5-4; d_gene: -; j_gene: TRBJ1-1; abundance: few; CDR3aa: CASSTGGRDTEAFF; CDR3nt: TGTGCCAGCAGCACGGGGGGGCGGGACACTGAAGCTTTCTTT
v_gene: TRBV29-1; d_gene: -; j_gene: TRBJ2-4; abundance: -; CDR3aa: CSVPQGAKNIQYF; CDR3nt: TGCAGCGTGCCCCAGGGGGCCAAAAACATTCAGTACTTC
v_gene: TRBV23-1; d_gene: -; j_gene: TRBJ1-5; abundance: -; CDR3aa: CASRRRDQPQHF; CDR3nt: TGCGCCAGCCGTAGGCGGGATCAGCCCCAGCATTTT